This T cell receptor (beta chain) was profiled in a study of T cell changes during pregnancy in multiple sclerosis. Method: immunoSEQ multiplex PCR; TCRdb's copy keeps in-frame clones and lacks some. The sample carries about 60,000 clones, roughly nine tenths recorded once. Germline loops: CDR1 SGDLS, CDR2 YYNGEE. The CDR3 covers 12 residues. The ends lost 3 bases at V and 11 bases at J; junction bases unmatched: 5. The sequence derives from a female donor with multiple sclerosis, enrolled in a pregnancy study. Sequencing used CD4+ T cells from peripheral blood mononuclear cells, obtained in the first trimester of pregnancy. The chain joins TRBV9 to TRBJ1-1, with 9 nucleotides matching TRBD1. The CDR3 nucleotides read TGTGCCAGCAGCGACACAGGGGGCACGGCTTTCTTT. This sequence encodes CASSDTGGTAFF. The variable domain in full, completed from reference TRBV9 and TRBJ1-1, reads DSGVTQTPKHLITATGQRVTLRCSPRSGDLSVYWYQQSLDQGLQFLIQYYNGEERAKGNILERFSAQQFPDLHSELNLSSLELGDSALYFCASSDTGGTAFFGQGTRLTVV.